A selection of T cell receptor beta chains follows, all from one sample in a study of shared clonotypes between healthy human individuals. Sequenced by immunoSEQ multiplex PCR; TCRdb stores in-frame clones only, minus some. In the table there are under 700,000 clones, roughly 96% of which are singletons. Input material: naive CD8+ T cells sorted from blood. Receptors originate from a woman under 40 in good health. Each CDR3 is given with its conserved first and last residue. The order of the fields is J gene, V gene, clone size, D gene, CDR3 DNA, CDR3 protein. A D gene is named only where the DNA matches it firmly. Clone size, where shown, is once, few, many, or a class for clones that have expanded.

>TRBJ1-5|TRBV9|-|-
TGTGCCAGCAGCTCGGGCCTCAATCAGCCCCAGCATTTT
CASSSGLNQPQHF
>TRBJ1-2|TRBV19|-|-
TGTGCCAGTAGGGGGGACACCGTCTATGGCTACACCTTC
CASRGDTVYGYTF
>TRBJ2-7|TRBV5-6|-|TRBD2
TGTGCCAGCAGCCACGGGGGGTGGTTCCACGAGCAGTACTTC
CASSHGGWFHEQYF
>TRBJ1-4|TRBV19|-|-
TGTGCCAGTAGTATTTTAGAAAAACTGTTTTTT
CASSILEKLFF
>TRBJ2-2|TRBV29-1|-|TRBD2
TGCAGCGTTGAAGATCCTAGCGGGATCCCCGGGGAGCTGTTTTTT
CSVEDPSGIPGELFF
>TRBJ2-2|TRBV9|-|-
TGTGCCAGCAGCGTAAAGAGGGACACCACCGGGGAGCTGTTTTTT
CASSVKRDTTGELFF
>TRBJ1-3|TRBV6-1|-|-
TGTGCCAGCTCCTATCGGGGCGACACCATATATTTT
CASSYRGDTIYF
>TRBJ1-2|TRBV9|-|-
TGTGCCAGCAGCGGGTGGGGGGAGAGTAACTATGGCTACACCTTC
CASSGWGESNYGYTF
>TRBJ2-7|TRBV14|-|-
TGTGCCAGCAGCCAAGCCAGGGGAATCCACGAGCAGTACTTC
CASSQARGIHEQYF
>TRBJ1-2|TRBV2|-|-
TGTGCCAGCAGTGAAGAAGAGGGGAGTCGATATGGCTACACCTTC
CASSEEEGSRYGYTF
>TRBJ1-6|TRBV9|-|-
TGTGCCAGCAGCGTAGTCGCAGGCGGAAATTCACCCCTCCACTTT
CASSVVAGGNSPLHF
>TRBJ2-5|TRBV5-6|-|TRBD1
TGTGCCAGCAGCTGGGGACAGGGGGAAGAGACCCAGTACTTC
CASSWGQGEETQYF
>TRBJ1-5|TRBV6-1|-|-
TGTGCCAGCAGTGAAGACGGCCAGGGAGGTCAGCCCCAGCATTTT
CASSEDGQGGQPQHF
>TRBJ1-5|TRBV28|-|-
TGTGCCAGCAGTGCGCTGGGGGCCGCTCAGCCCCAGCATTTT
CASSALGAAQPQHF
>TRBJ1-1|TRBV30|-|-
TGTGCCTGGAGAAAATTGTTTAGGTCGAACACTGAAGCTTTCTTT
CAWRKLFRSNTEAFF
>TRBJ2-3|TRBV27|-|-
TGTGCCAGCAGACTAGCAGGAGACACAGATACGCAGTATTTT
CASRLAGDTDTQYF
>TRBJ2-1|TRBV28|-|TRBD2
TGTGCCAGCAAATTAGCGGGAGAGGGAGATGAGCAGTTCTTC
CASKLAGEGDEQFF
>TRBJ2-7|TRBV28|-|TRBD1
TGTGCCAGCAGTTTAGGGACAGGGGTTTGGGAGCAGTACTTC
CASSLGTGVWEQYF
>TRBJ2-1|TRBV19|-|TRBD1
TGTGCCAGTATGTACGGGACAGGGACCTACAATGAGCAGTTCTTC
CASMYGTGTYNEQFF
>TRBJ2-7|TRBV29-1|-|TRBD2
TGCAGCGTTGAAGATCCGGGACTATCACAATACGAGCAGTACTTC
CSVEDPGLSQYEQYF
>TRBJ1-1|TRBV28|-|-
TGTGCCAGCAGTTTGACAGTGCTCATGAACACTGAAGCTTTCTTT
CASSLTVLMNTEAFF
>TRBJ2-1|TRBV27|-|-
TGTGCCAGCAGTTTTGGTCGCAATGAGCAGTTCTTC
CASSFGRNEQFF
>TRBJ2-7|TRBV11-3|-|-
TGTGCCAGCAGCCCGCAGAAGAAGAGCTCCTACGAGCAGTACTTC
CASSPQKKSSYEQYF
>TRBJ1-6|TRBV10-1|-|TRBD1
TGCGCCAGCAGTGAGGACAGGGGGCTCTCACCCCTCCACTTT
CASSEDRGLSPLHF
>TRBJ2-2|TRBV19|-|TRBD1
TGTGCCAGTAGTACTTGGACAGGGGACGACACCGGGGAGCTGTTTTTT
CASSTWTGDDTGELFF
>TRBJ2-1|TRBV7-9|-|TRBD2
TGTGCCAGCAGCTTCGAAGGACTAGCGGGAGATGGGTATGAGCAGTTCTTC
CASSFEGLAGDGYEQFF
>TRBJ2-1|TRBV7-9|-|TRBD1
TGTGCCAGCAGCCCGAGACAGGGCCTAACCAATGAGCAGTTCTTC
CASSPRQGLTNEQFF
>TRBJ1-1|TRBV5-6|-|-
TGTGCCAGCAGCTCCGACAGTCGTTACACTGAAGCTTTCTTT
CASSSDSRYTEAFF
>TRBJ2-1|TRBV30|-|-
TGTGCCTGGAGTGTTTATTCAGGACTATCCTACAATGAGCAGTTCTTC
CAWSVYSGLSYNEQFF
>TRBJ2-5|TRBV7-2|-|TRBD2
TGTGCCAGCAGCTCCGGGCTAGCGGGAGAATTAGGGGAGACCCAGTACTTC
CASSSGLAGELGETQYF
>TRBJ2-7|TRBV6-5|once|TRBD1
TGTGCCAGCAGTTACTGGGACAGGGAATTCTCCGAGCAGTACTTC
CASSYWDREFSEQYF
>TRBJ1-2|TRBV15|-|-
TGTGCCACCAGCAGGGAGAACGCAGGGGTCGGCTACACCTTC
CATSRENAGVGYTF
>TRBJ2-3|TRBV28|-|-
TGTGCCAGCAGTTTAACCGGACGGGCCACAGATACGCAGTATTTT
CASSLTGRATDTQYF
>TRBJ1-1|TRBV5-1|-|-
TGCGCCAGCAGCCCAGGATATGAGGGTGGTGTGAACACTGAAGCTTTCTTT
CASSPGYEGGVNTEAFF
>TRBJ2-1|TRBV27|-|-
TGTGCCAGCGGACTATCTCGAGTTGAGCAGTTCTTC
CASGLSRVEQFF
>TRBJ2-1|TRBV28|-|TRBD1
TGTGCCAGCAGTGGGGAGGGGACAGGGTTAAATGAGCAGTTCTTC
CASSGEGTGLNEQFF
>TRBJ2-2|TRBV27|-|TRBD1
TGTGCCACCTCCCCGGGACAGGGGGTAATCGGGGAGCTGTTTTTT
CATSPGQGVIGELFF
>TRBJ2-7|TRBV28|-|-
TGTGCCAGCAGTTTTAGTGGCCCTTCCTACGAGCAGTACTTC
CASSFSGPSYEQYF
>TRBJ2-7|TRBV13|-|-
TGTGCCAGCAGCCCCCGTGGTAGCGGAACCTACGAGCAGTACTTC
CASSPRGSGTYEQYF
>TRBJ2-1|TRBV19|-|TRBD2
TGTGCCAGTTTACCTGCTAGCGGGATCTACAATGAGCAGTTCTTC
CASLPASGIYNEQFF
>TRBJ1-1|TRBV4-1|few|-
TGCGCCAGCAGCCACCCAAACACTGAAGCTTTCTTT
CASSHPNTEAFF
>TRBJ2-1|TRBV5-6|-|TRBD2
TGTGCCAGCAGCCTTACGACTAGCCCGGCCTACAATGAGCAGTTCTTC
CASSLTTSPAYNEQFF
>TRBJ2-2|TRBV7-9|-|TRBD2
TGTGCCAGCATCCCCTGGAGCCTAGCGGGAATCAGCGGGGAGCTGTTTTTT
CASIPWSLAGISGELFF
>TRBJ2-7|TRBV29-1|-|TRBD1
TGCAGCGTTGAAGCCCTCCCCCCCACCGGGACAGGGTCCTACGAGCAGTACTTC
CSVEALPPTGTGSYEQYF
>TRBJ2-7|TRBV5-1|-|-
TGCGCCAGCAGCTTGGTGGGGTCGCACTACGAGCAGTACTTC
CASSLVGSHYEQYF
>TRBJ2-7|TRBV11-2|-|-
TGTGCCAGCAGCTTTGGCTCCGGGAAAGGCTACGAGCAGTACTTC
CASSFGSGKGYEQYF